The present T cell receptor beta chain was sequenced within a study of CD8 T cells in Susac syndrome. Random hexamers were used to reverse transcribe the RNA input (0.5 to 1 ug). The TCR beta CDR3 was amplified by immunoSEQ multiplex PCR across 54 Vbeta, 13 Jbeta. TCRdb ran MiXCR on the immunoSEQ multiplex PCR reads and lists one entry per CDR3 protein. Of about 280,000 distinct CDR3 sequences listed, roughly 81% are singletons. Germline loops: CDR1 MGHRA, CDR2 YSYEKL. Trimming pared 1 base from V and 4 bases from J, leaving 14 bases between. The CDR3 runs to 15 residues. This clonotype originated in a human donor with multiple sclerosis. The chain uses TRBV4-1 and TRBJ2-7; D ambiguous. Sequencing input: CD8+ T cells from PBMCs. The CDR3 DNA sequence: TGCGCCAGCAGCCAAGTGTCCGTGCCCGAGTACGAGCAGTACTTC. The encoded protein is CASSQVSVPEYEQYF.